The source of this T cell receptor beta chain is a study of blood T cell repertoires in COVID-19 (dated by TCRdb to 2020 to 2021). About the full investigation: Collaborator samples came from the United States, Italy and Spain and covered acute and convalescent phases of COVID-19. The prospective study material was composed of cDNA or gDNA derived from T cells, B-cell-depleted T cells, or PBMCs. Subjects who had been exposed to COVID-19, were actively infected with it, or had recovered from it provided the deeply sampled blood TCRbeta repertoires that made up the dataset. The repertoires were released in a freely available public database intended as a resource for research on the immune response to SARS-CoV-2. The samples were drawn from two sources: the first 160 participants of the ongoing ImmuneRACE study, and 950 to 1,500 subjects contributed by 6 global collaborators. A de-identified subject ID, COVID-19 status, age in years and sex were almost always included in the sample metadata. Where available, HLA class I and class II types were obtained from metadata supplied by the sample provider rather than from assay-based typing.

In regard to this clone: Its antigen is currently not known. No base quality values were provided; no much bigger clone lies one nucleotide off.

The immunoSEQ Assay, a bias-controlled multiplex PCR, was used to amplify TCRbeta CDR3 regions from genomic DNA. In the source study's methods: The number of nucleated cells in each sample was estimated by amplification of reference gene primers within the assay. To quantify the absolute abundance of each unique TCRbeta CDR3 rearrangement, sequence reads were collapsed and filtered. Productive Simpson clonality was computed per sample as the square root of Simpson's diversity index over productive rearrangements. Entries here come from immuneACCESS through TCRdb and include only in-frame sequences with V and J called. Some clones fail to appear in such tables; in the studies checked, an unresolved V gene covers under half of the shortfall, and the cause of the remainder is unknown. Clone size and V and J calls were adopted from that table, with D and trimming inferred from the DNA. The sample contains 150,000 to 200,000 clones, about 90% of them found a single time. Approximately 9% of the sample rests with the top ten.

What the authors observed across the whole study: How much clinical and demographic metadata was included differed by source and by participant, and the metadata was provided uncurated.

Enrolling through a virtual design, the prospective study's participants ranged in age from roughly 18 to 95 years and lived across approximately 25 United States geographic areas. In the prospective study, participants were assigned to cohorts based on the clinical history participants reported in a screening survey and a study questionnaire. Recovered participants in ImmuneRACE Cohort 3 were defined by two consecutive negative NP/OP PCR tests, clearance by a healthcare professional, or resolution of symptoms. Each participant in the prospective study had whole blood, serum and a nasopharyngeal or oropharyngeal swab collected by mobile phlebotomists. Prospective study participants could optionally give additional blood draws and questionnaires over an approximately two-month period. Before DNA extraction, blood samples from the prospective study were shipped at room temperature or frozen. After removal of 6 bases from V and 3 bases from J, the junction retains 7 bases not matched to a gene. Measured from the cysteine to the phenylalanine, the CDR3 is 15 residues long. The CDR3 DNA has 45 bases and is translated from base 1. From the germline V gene (reference sequence), CDR1 is LNHDA and CDR2 is SQIVND.

The origin of this receptor is a woman aged 18-29 years who had recovered from COVID-19. The sample comprised PBMCs or T cells enriched from blood (not recorded which). The sequence is built from TRBV19 and TRBJ2-2; 7 nucleotides in the junction match TRBD1. The DNA sequence is as follows: TGTGCCAGTAGCCCACAGGGGATGGACACCGGGGAGCTGTTTTTT. The resulting protein is CASSPQGMDTGELFF. The CDR3 plus the reference TRBV19 and TRBJ2-2 genes for the other parts give the full variable domain: DGGITQSPKYLFRKEGQNVTLSCEQNLNHDAMYWYRQDPGQGLRLIYYSQIVNDFQKGDIAEGYSVSREKKESFPLTVTSAQKNPTAFYLCASSPQGMDTGELFFGEGSRLTVL.